The 27 T cell receptor beta chains in this list originate from one sample, sequenced in a study of control samples from healthy donors and cancer patients. Assay: immunoSEQ multiplex PCR; the TCRdb copy retains only in-frame clones and omits some. The sample comprises roughly 400,000 clones, 80% to 95% of which are singletons, and 5.5% to 8% rests with the top ten. Specimen: PBMCs. The receptors were gathered from a man in his forties with head and neck cancer.

The J gene is TRBJ1-5, the V gene TRBV5-1; the D gene is possibly TRBD1 (5 bases). The CDR3 spans 15 residues. In germline, CDR1 is SGHRS, CDR2 YFSETQ. Between the trimmed V and J ends, which lost 0 bases and 2 bases, there was a span of 9 bases. This CDR3 is CASSLGGVGNQPQHF. CDR3 in DNA: TGCGCCAGCAGCTTGGGGGGCGTAGGCAATCAGCCCCAGCATTTT.

This clone was detected once. The V and J genes are TRBV6-6 and TRBJ2-7; D is unresolved. In germline, CDR1 is MNHNY, CDR2 SVGAGI (reference sequence). The CDR3 sequence is 16 residues long. V shed 0 bases and J shed 3 bases, with 15 bases lying between them. CDR3 sequence reads: CASSYSRLAEGYEQYF. CDR3 nucleotides: TGTGCCAGCAGTTACTCGAGGTTGGCAGAAGGCTACGAGCAGTACTTC.

This sequence joins TRBV18 and TRBJ2-2; D call uncertain. The V end lost 2 bases, the J end lost 4 bases, and 5 bases lay between the germline ends. Germline V CDR1 and CDR2: KGHSH, LQKENI. There are 13 residues in the CDR3. The CDR3 DNA is TGTGCCAGCTCACCAAGCGTCACCGGGGAGCTGTTTTTT. Translating gives CASSPSVTGELFF.

This chain uses TRBV9 with TRBJ1-1, with D tentatively TRBD1 (5 bases). From germline, CDR1 is SGDLS and CDR2 YYNGEE. CDR3 length: 16 residues. V dropped 0 bases and J dropped 1 base, with 13 bases sitting between them. The CDR3 bases are TGTGCCAGCAGCGTAGTGGGGGAAGCCAAGAACACTGAAGCTTTCTTT. This encodes CASSVVGEAKNTEAFF.

The chain couples TRBV5-1 to TRBJ2-7; 8 bases align to TRBD2. CDR1 is SGHRS, CDR2 YFSETQ, per germline. There are 15 residues in the CDR3. V lost 0 bases to trimming and J lost 6 bases; unmatched junction nucleotides: 8. The CDR3 region has the DNA TGCGCCAGCAGCTTGGATAGCGGGATTTGGGGCGAGCAGTACTTC. This encodes CASSLDSGIWGEQYF.

The CDR3 nucleotides are TGTGCCAGCAGCCAAGCGGATCAGAGCACCTTC. Amino acid sequence: CASSQADQSTF. This sequence joins TRBV3-1 (or the pseudogene TRBV3-2) and TRBJ1-2; D not certain. The CDR3 has 11 residues. CDR1 is LGHDT and CDR2 is YNNKEL in the germline V gene (reference sequence). Between the trimmed V and J ends, which lost 1 base and 13 bases, there was a span of 10 bases.

The chain couples TRBV5-8 to TRBJ2-5; D may be TRBD1 (6 bases). The CDR3 totals 16 residues. V lost 4 bases and J 0 bases, leaving 16 bases between the germline ends. Germline V gene data show CDR1 as SGHTS and CDR2 as YDEGEE. The CDR3 nucleotides read TGTGCCAGCAGCGGACCGCGACAGGTTAACCAAGAGACCCAGTACTTC. Translation gives CASSGPRQVNQETQYF.

Turning to this clone: Other nucleotide sequences from this sample produce the same CDR3. This chain connects TRBV6-5 to TRBJ1-1; D is possibly TRBD1 (5 bases). The CDR3 runs to 11 residues. Germline CDR1 is MNHEY and CDR2 is SVGAGI. With 2 bases removed from V and 7 bases from J, the gap between germline ends came to 5 bases. CDR3 coding DNA: TGTGCCAGCAGTTACGGGGGTGAAGCTTTCTTT. Translating it yields CASSYGGEAFF.

The genes are TRBV30 and TRBJ2-7; D gene uncertain. Germline values: CDR1 GTSNPN, CDR2 SVGIG (reference sequence). V was pared by 2 bases and J by 0 bases, with 5 bases between. There are 12 residues in the CDR3. The CDR3 region has the DNA TGTGCCTGGAGTAAAATCTCCTACGAGCAGTACTTC. Translation: CAWSKISYEQYF.

This clone came up once. The V and J genes are TRBV6-5 and TRBJ2-1; TRBD1 matches 11 bases. Trimming cost V 6 bases and J 7 bases; bases outside gene matches: 5. The length of the CDR3 is 14 residues. Per germline, CDR1 MNHEY and CDR2 SVGAGI. CDR3 coding DNA: TGTGCCAGCAGGGACAGGGGGCTTCGAAATGAGCAGTTCTTC. Its translation is CASRDRGLRNEQFF.

The chain combines TRBV2 with TRBJ2-5, with TRBD2 matching 8 bases. This CDR3 spans 16 amino acids. The germline V gene has CDR1 SNHLY and CDR2 FYNNEI. Trimming cost V 8 bases and J 1 base; bases outside gene matches: 12. Here the CDR3 reads CASPGRVAGLQETQYF. The CDR3 DNA reads as TGTGCCAGCCCCGGAAGAGTAGCGGGACTCCAAGAGACCCAGTACTTC. The full variable domain, its missing parts supplied by reference TRBV2 and TRBJ2-5, is EPEVTQTPSHQVTQMGQEVILRCVPISNHLYFYWYRQILGQKVEFLVSFYNNEISEKSEIFDDQFSVERPDGSNFTLKIRSTKLEDSAMYFCASPGRVAGLQETQYFGPGTRLLVL.

The chain carries TRBV27 and TRBJ2-5, with a possible D match to TRBD1 (7 bases). CDR1 and CDR2 from the germline V gene are MNHEY and SMNVEV (reference sequence). V gave up 6 bases and J gave up 0 bases, with 26 bases separating them. The CDR3 is 19 amino acids. Here the CDR3 reads CASSPQGRLGHPYQETQYF. CDR3 bases: TGTGCCAGCAGCCCACAGGGGAGGTTGGGACACCCGTACCAAGAGACCCAGTACTTC.

This clone was seen once. The J gene is TRBJ2-3, the V gene TRBV28; TRBD1 is a possible D gene (7 bases). Trimming cost V 6 bases and J 10 bases, with 23 bases left between them. The germline gives CDR1 MDHEN, CDR2 SYDVKM. The CDR3 runs 15 residues. CDR3 sequence: CASRSTLRQGGSQYF. CDR3 in DNA: TGTGCCAGCAGATCTACCCTCCGGCAGGGGGGCTCGCAGTATTTT. Together with reference TRBV28 and TRBJ2-3, the CDR3 gives the full variable domain: DVKVTQSSRYLVKRTGEKVFLECVQDMDHENMFWYRQDPGLGLRLIYFSYDVKMKEKGDIPEGYSVSREKKERFSLILESASTNQTSMYLCASRSTLRQGGSQYFGPGTRLTVL.

The chain recombines TRBV11-3 with TRBJ2-5, with 7 bases lining up with TRBD2. Germline V CDR1 and CDR2: SGHNT, YENEEA. The CDR3 runs to 14 residues. V lost 6 bases to trimming and J lost 4 bases; unmatched junction nucleotides: 8. The CDR3 bases are TGTGCCAGCAGTAATTGGGGGGAGGGAGAGACCCAGTACTTC. Translated: CASSNWGEGETQYF.

The gene calls are TRBV27 and TRBJ2-3; unclear D gene. The CDR3 runs 13 residues. The V and J ends lost 3 bases and 3 bases respectively, with 7 bases between them. Per the germline V gene, CDR1 is MNHEY and CDR2 is SMNVEV (reference sequence). CDR3 amino acids: CASSFGRTDTQYF. The CDR3 DNA reads TGTGCCAGCAGTTTTGGTCGGACAGATACGCAGTATTTT.

The CDR3 is CASSFPGQVYGYTF. In DNA, the CDR3 is TGTGCCAGCAGTTTTCCGGGACAGGTCTATGGCTACACCTTC. The chain uses TRBV6-2 or TRBV6-3 and TRBJ1-2; 8 bases align to TRBD1. CDR3 length: 14 amino acids. Germline V gives CDR1 MNHEY, CDR2 SVGEGT. V trimming: 4 bases; J trimming: 4 bases; junction bases outside the gene matches: 5.

The V call is TRBV3-1 (or the pseudogene TRBV3-2), the J call TRBJ2-3; 16 nucleotides match TRBD2. The germline V gene has CDR1 LGHDT and CDR2 YNNKEL (reference sequence). J was trimmed by 6 bases and V by 5 bases; bases with no gene match: 5. CDR3 length equals 16 residues. Here the CDR3 DNA reads TGTGCCAGCAGCAAGGGACTAGCGGGGGGGTTGGATACGCAGTATTTT. It encodes CASSKGLAGGLDTQYF.

The V call is TRBV7-2, the J call TRBJ1-1; weak D call: TRBD1 (5 bases). The CDR3 spans 14 residues. In germline, CDR1 is SGHTA, CDR2 FQGNSA. Trimming left V 0 bases short and J 4 bases short, with 9 bases between. The CDR3 region is CASSLADQGTEAFF. The CDR3 DNA is TGTGCCAGCAGCTTAGCGGACCAGGGCACTGAAGCTTTCTTT.

The chain employs TRBV6-5 and TRBJ1-1; TRBD1 matches at 9 bases. The CDR3 has 15 residues. Germline trimming cut 10 bases from V and 3 bases from J; bases unmatched to any gene: 12. CDR1 is MNHEY, CDR2 SVGAGI, per germline. CDR3 nucleotides: TGTGCCATCTCGGACAGGGGTTTAAGGGACACTGAAGCTTTCTTT. Its translation is CAISDRGLRDTEAFF.

The chain is built from TRBV29-1 and TRBJ1-1; the D gene is possibly TRBD1 (5 bases). The CDR3 totals 12 residues. V lost 3 bases, J lost 1 base, and 6 bases lay in between. Germline-derived CDR1 and CDR2 are SQVTM and ANQGSEA. CDR3 loop: CSVERGNTEAFF. In DNA form, the CDR3 reads TGCAGCGTTGAGAGGGGGAACACTGAAGCTTTCTTT. The entire variable domain, with the rest obtained from reference TRBV29-1 and TRBJ1-1, is as follows: SAVISQKPSRDICQRGTSLTIQCQVDSQVTMMFWYRQQPGQSLTLIATANQGSEATYESGFVIDKFPISRPNLTFSTLTVSNMSPEDSSIYLCSVERGNTEAFFGQGTRLTVV.

The chain combines TRBV4-1 with TRBJ2-7, with D possibly being TRBD2 (7 bases). The CDR3 sequence is 16 residues long. V lost 1 base, J lost 1 base, and 14 bases lay in between. Germline V gene data show CDR1 as MGHRA and CDR2 as YSYEKL. In DNA form, the CDR3 reads TGCGCCAGCAGCCAAGTATCGGGGGGCGCGTCCTACGAGCAGTACTTC. Translated, it gives CASSQVSGGASYEQYF.

The CDR3 reads CASSTPGTALYEQYF. Written as DNA, the CDR3 is TGTGCCAGTAGTACCCCCGGGACAGCACTCTACGAGCAGTACTTC. This chain uses TRBV19 with TRBJ2-7, with 7 bases lining up with TRBD1. The CDR3 totals 15 residues. With 4 bases clipped from V and 3 bases from J, the junction kept 9 bases outside the gene matches. Looked up from germline, CDR1 is LNHDA and CDR2 is SQIVND (reference sequence).

The V call is TRBV5-4, the J call TRBJ1-2; D unresolved. In germline, CDR1 is SGHNT, CDR2 YYREEE (reference sequence). Trimming took 5 bases from V and 1 from J, leaving 9 bases between them. The CDR3 totals 13 residues. CDR3 DNA sequence: TGTGCCAGCAGTTTCGACAATAACTATGGCTACACCTTC. This codes for CASSFDNNYGYTF. The full variable domain, completed using reference TRBV5-4 and TRBJ1-2, is ETGVTQSPTHLIKTRGQQVTLRCSSQSGHNTVSWYQQALGQGPQFIFQYYREEENGRGNFPPRFSGLQFPNYSSELNVNALELDDSALYLCASSFDNNYGYTFGSGTRLTVV.

The chain has TRBV5-4 and TRBJ2-3; the match to TRBD2 covers 8 bases. Germline V gives CDR1 SGHNT, CDR2 YYREEE (reference sequence). CDR3 length: 16 amino acids. Unmatched junction bases numbered 6, after V lost 0 bases and J lost 3 bases. CDR3: CASSLAAGGGTDTQYF. The CDR3 coding sequence is TGTGCCAGCAGCTTGGCCGCTGGCGGGGGGACAGATACGCAGTATTTT.

The V call is TRBV15, the J call TRBJ2-1; maybe TRBD1 (6 bases). The CDR3 runs 13 residues. Trimming took off 7 bases at V and 4 bases at J, with 11 bases between the two ends. Per germline, CDR1 LNHNV and CDR2 YYDKDF (reference sequence). CDR3 loop: CATTTDRYNEQFF. CDR3 sequence (DNA): TGTGCCACCACTACGGACAGATACAATGAGCAGTTCTTC.

V and J are TRBV12-1 and TRBJ2-2; the DNA was not used to check the table's D call, TRBD1. TRBV12-1 is a pseudogene locus. The CDR3 runs to 16 residues. The CDR3 DNA follows: TGTGCCAGCAGCTCGGACAGGGGGAGGAACACCCGGGAGCTGTTTTTT. Translating it yields CASSSDRGRNTRELFF.

A few counts support this clone. The chain uses TRBV28 and TRBJ2-7; D gene uncertain. The CDR3 is 12 amino acids. Germline V gene sequence: CDR1 MDHEN, CDR2 SYDVKM. V dropped 3 bases and J dropped 8 bases, with 11 bases sitting between them. DNA for the CDR3: TGTGCCAGCAGTTTGACCCAACAGCAGCAGTACTTC. It specifies CASSLTQQQQYF.